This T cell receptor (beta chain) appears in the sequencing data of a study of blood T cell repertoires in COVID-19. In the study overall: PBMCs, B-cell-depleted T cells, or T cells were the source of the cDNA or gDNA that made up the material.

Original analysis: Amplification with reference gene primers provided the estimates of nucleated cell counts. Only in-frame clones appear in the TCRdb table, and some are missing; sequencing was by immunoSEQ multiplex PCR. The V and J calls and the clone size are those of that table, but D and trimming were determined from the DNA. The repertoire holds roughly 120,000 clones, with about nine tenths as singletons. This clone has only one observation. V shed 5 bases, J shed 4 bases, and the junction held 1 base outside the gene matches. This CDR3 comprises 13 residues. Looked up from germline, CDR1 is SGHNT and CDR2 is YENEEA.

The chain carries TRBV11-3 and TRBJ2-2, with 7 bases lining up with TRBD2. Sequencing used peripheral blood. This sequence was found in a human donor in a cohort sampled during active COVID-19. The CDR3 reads CASSREVTGELFF. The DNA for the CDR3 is TGTGCCAGCAGCCGGGAGGTCACCGGGGAGCTGTTTTTT.